This TCR beta chain derives from a study of molecular identifiers for immune sequencing clone quantification. Overall study results and limits: Spiked Jurkat TCR RNA from one cell was reportedly detectable among approximately 1 million naive cells.

The CDR3 has 16 amino acids. J was trimmed by 4 bases and V by 3 bases; bases with no gene match: 6. CDR1 is DFQATT, CDR2 SNEGSKA, per germline (reference sequence). Previously reported methods and listed TCR primers produced the bulk TCR libraries. A single record per CDR3 protein comes from TCRdb applying MiXCR to the PCR reads. The top ten hold about 0.71% of the sample, which has under 350,000 distinct CDR3 sequences, roughly a quarter seen once. To note about this clonotype: Antigen specificity is unknown.

The source of this sequence is a human donor in good health. Some libraries in this study had Jurkat cell RNA spiked in. The J gene is TRBJ2-2, the V gene TRBV20-1, with 12 bases matching TRBD2. The sequencing input was naive CD8+ T cells from blood, with Jurkat cell RNA spiked in. Subset: FACS-sorted CD8+CD4-CCR7+CD45RA+ naive T cells. The CDR3 sequence is CSASVLTSGSTGELFF. CDR3 bases: TGCAGTGCTAGTGTGTTGACTAGCGGGAGCACCGGGGAGCTGTTTTTT.